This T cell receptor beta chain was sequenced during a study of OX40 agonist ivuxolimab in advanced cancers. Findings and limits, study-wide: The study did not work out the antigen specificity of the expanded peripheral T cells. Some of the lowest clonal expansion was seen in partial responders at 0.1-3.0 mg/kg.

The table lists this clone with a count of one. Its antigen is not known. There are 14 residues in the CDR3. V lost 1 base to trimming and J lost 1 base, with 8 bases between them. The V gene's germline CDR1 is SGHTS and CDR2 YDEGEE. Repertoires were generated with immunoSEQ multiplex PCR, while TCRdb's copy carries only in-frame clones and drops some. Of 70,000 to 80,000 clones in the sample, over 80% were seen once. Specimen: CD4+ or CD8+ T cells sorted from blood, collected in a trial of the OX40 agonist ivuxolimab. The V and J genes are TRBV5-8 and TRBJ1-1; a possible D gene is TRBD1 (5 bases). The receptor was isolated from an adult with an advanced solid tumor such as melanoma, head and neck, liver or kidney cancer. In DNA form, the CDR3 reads TGTGCCAGCAGCTTGATTACAGGGAACACTGAAGCTTTCTTT. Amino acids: CASSLITGNTEAFF.